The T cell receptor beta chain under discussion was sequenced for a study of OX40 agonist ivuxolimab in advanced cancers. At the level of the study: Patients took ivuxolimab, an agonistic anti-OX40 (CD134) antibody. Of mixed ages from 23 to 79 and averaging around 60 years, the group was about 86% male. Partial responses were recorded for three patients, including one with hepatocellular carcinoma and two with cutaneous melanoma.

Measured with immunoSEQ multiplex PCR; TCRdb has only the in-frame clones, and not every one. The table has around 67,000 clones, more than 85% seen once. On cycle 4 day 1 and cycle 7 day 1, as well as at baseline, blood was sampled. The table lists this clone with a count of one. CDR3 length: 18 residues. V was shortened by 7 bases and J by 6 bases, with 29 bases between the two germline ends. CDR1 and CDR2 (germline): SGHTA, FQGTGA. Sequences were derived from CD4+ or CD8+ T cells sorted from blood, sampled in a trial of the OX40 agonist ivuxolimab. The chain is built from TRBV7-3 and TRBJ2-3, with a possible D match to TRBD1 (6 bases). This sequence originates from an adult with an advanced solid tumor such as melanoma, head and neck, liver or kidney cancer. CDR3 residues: CASTFLPTGGGFRDTQYF. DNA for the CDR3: TGTGCCAGCACCTTCCTCCCGACAGGCGGCGGCTTTAGGGATACGCAGTATTTT.